The subject of this entry is one T cell receptor (beta chain). TCRdb independently ran MiXCR on the reads; one entry per CDR3 protein. The top ten clones hold under 30% of a sample with roughly 200,000 distinct CDR3 sequences, roughly 17% of them seen once. This sample stems from a study of T cell repertoires in cytomegalovirus infection. The CDR3 has 14 residues. Losses at the gene ends were 6 bases for V and 0 bases for J; bases not matched to a gene: 3. Germline V lookup: CDR1 SQVTM, CDR2 ANQGSEA. The sample was CD8+ T cells from PBMCs. This chain joins TRBV29-1 and TRBJ1-3; TRBD1 agrees at 9 bases. This TCR came from a human donor in good health (CMV status not recorded). Some clones in this sample may be carry-over from other donors' samples. The CDR3 DNA reads as TGCAGCGTAGGGACAGGGATCTCTGGAAACACCATATATTTT. It yields the protein CSVGTGISGNTIYF.